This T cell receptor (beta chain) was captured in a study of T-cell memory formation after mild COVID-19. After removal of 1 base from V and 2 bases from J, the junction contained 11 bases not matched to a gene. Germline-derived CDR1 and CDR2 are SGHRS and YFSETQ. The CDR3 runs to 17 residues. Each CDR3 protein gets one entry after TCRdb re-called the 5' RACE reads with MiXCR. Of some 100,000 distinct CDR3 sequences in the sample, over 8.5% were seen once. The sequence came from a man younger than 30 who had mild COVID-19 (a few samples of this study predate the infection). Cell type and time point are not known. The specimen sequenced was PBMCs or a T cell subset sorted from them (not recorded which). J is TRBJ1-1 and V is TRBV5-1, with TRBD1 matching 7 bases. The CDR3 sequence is CASSLTLQGVDNTEAFF. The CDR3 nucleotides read TGCGCCAGCAGCTTGACCCTCCAGGGGGTCGACAACACTGAAGCTTTCTTT.